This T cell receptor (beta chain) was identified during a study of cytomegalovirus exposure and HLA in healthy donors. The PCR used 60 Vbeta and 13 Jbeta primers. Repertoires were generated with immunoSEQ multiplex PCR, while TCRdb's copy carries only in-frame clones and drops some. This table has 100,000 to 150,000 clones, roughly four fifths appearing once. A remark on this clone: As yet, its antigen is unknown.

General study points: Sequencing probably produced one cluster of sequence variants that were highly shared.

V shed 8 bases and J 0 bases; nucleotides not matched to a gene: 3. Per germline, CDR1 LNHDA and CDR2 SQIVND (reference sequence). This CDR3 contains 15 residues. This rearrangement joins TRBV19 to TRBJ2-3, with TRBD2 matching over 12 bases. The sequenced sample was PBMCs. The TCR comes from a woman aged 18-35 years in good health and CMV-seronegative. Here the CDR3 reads CASGGTSGSTDTQYF. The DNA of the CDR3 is TGTGCCAGTGGGGGGACTAGCGGGAGCACAGATACGCAGTATTTT. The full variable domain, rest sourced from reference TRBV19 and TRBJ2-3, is DGGITQSPKYLFRKEGQNVTLSCEQNLNHDAMYWYRQDPGQGLRLIYYSQIVNDFQKGDIAEGYSVSREKKESFPLTVTSAQKNPTAFYLCASGGTSGSTDTQYFGPGTRLTVL.